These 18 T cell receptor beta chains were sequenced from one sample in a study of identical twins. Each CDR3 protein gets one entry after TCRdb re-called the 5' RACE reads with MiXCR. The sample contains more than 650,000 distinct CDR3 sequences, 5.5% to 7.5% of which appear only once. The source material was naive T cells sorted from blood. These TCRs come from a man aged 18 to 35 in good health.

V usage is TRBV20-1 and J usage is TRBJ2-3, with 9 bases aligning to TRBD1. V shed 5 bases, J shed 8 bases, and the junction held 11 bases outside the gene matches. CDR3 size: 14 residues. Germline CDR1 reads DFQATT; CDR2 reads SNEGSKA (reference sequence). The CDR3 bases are TGCAGTGCTGGCCGGGACAGGGTAATTGGTACGCAGTATTTT. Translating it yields CSAGRDRVIGTQYF.

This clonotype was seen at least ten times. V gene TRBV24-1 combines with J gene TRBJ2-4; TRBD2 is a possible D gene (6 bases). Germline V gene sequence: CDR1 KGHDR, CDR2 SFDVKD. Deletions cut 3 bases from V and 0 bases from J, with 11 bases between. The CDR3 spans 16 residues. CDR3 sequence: CATSDKEAGAKNIQYF. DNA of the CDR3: TGTGCCACCAGTGATAAAGAAGCGGGAGCCAAAAACATTCAGTACTTC.

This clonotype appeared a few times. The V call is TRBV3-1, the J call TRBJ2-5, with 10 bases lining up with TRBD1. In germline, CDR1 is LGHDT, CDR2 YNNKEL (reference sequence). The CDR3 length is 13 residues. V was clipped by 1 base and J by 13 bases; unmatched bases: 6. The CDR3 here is CASSQGQGAERYF. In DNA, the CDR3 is TGTGCCAGCAGCCAAGGACAGGGGGCGGAGAGGTACTTC.

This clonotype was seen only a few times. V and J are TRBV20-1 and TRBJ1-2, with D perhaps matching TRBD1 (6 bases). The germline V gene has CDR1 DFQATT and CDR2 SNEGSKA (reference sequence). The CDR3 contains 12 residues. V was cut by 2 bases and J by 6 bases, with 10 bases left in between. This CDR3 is CSARRGVDGYTF. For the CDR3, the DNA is TGCAGTGCTAGAAGGGGGGTAGATGGCTACACCTTC.

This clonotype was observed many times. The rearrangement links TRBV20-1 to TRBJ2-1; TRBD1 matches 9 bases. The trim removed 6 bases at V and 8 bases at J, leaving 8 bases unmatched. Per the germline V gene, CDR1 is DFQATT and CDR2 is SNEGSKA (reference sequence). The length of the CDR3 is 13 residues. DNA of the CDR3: TGCAGTGCCAGACAGGGGGTAAGGGATGAGCAGTTCTTC. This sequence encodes CSARQGVRDEQFF.

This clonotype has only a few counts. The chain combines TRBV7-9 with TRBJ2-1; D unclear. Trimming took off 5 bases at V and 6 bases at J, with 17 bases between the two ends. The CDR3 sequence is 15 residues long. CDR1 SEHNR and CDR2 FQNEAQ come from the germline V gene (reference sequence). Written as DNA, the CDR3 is TGTGCCAGCAGCCGAATCGACCCCCCGGGCAATGAGCAGTTCTTC. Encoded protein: CASSRIDPPGNEQFF.

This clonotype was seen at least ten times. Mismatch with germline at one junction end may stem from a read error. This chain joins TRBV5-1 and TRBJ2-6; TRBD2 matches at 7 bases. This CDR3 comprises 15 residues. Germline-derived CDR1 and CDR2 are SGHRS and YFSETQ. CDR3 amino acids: CASSLGGFGANVLTF. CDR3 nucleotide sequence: TGTGCCAGCAGCTTGGGGGGGTTTGGGGCCAACGTCCTGACTTTC.

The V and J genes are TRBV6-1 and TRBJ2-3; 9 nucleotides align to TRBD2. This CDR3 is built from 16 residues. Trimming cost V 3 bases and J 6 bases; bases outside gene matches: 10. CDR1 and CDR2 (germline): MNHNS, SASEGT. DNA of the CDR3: TGTGCCAGCAGTGATCGTCCAGCGGGAGGTAGGGATACGCAGTATTTT. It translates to CASSDRPAGGRDTQYF.

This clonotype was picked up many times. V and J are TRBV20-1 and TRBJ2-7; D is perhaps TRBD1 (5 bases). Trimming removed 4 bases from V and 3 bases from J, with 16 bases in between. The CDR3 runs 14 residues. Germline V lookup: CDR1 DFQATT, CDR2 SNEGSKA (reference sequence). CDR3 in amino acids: CSAIPTSRVYEQYV. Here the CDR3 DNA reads TGCAGTGCTATACCCACCAGCAGGGTCTACGAGCAGTACGTC.

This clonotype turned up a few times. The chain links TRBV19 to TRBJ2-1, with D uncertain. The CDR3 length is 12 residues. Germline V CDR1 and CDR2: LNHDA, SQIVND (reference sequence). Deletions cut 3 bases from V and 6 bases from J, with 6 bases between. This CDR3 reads CASSIRGNEQFF. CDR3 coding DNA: TGTGCCAGTAGTATTCGAGGCAATGAGCAGTTCTTC.

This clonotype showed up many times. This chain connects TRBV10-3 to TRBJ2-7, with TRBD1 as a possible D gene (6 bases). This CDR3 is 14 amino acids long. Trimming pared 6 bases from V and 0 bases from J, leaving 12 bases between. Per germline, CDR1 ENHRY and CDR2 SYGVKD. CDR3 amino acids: CAIRTGPNSYEQYF. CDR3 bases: TGTGCCATCAGAACAGGGCCGAACTCCTACGAGCAGTACTTC.

The DNA for the CDR3 is TGTGCCAGTAGTCTCGGTCCCACCCAGTACTTC. Amino acids: CASSLGPTQYF. This chain joins TRBV19 and TRBJ2-5, with D unresolved. This CDR3 is built from 11 residues. V dropped 5 bases and J dropped 8 bases, with 9 bases sitting between them. CDR1 is LNHDA, CDR2 SQIVND, per germline (reference sequence).

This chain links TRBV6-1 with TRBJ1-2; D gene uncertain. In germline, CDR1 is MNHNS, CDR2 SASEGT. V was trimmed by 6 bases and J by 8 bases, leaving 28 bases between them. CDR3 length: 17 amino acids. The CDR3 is CASRSLSFRGNQEGYTF. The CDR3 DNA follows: TGTGCCAGCAGAAGCCTCTCCTTTCGCGGGAACCAGGAAGGCTACACCTTC.

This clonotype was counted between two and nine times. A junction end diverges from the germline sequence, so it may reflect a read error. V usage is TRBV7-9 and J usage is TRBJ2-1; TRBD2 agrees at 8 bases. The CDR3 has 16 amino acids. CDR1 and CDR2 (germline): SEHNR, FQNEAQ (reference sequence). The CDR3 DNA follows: TGTGCCAGCAAACGCCGGGGGGGGGTAACGGGGAATGACCAGTTCTTC. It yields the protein CASKRRGGVTGNDQFF.

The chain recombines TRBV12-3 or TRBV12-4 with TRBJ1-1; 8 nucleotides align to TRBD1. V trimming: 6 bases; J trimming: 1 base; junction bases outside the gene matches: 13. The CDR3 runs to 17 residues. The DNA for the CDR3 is TGTGCCAGCAGAACCGATGGCAGGGGGCTTGAGAACACTGAAGCTTTCTTT. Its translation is CASRTDGRGLENTEAFF.

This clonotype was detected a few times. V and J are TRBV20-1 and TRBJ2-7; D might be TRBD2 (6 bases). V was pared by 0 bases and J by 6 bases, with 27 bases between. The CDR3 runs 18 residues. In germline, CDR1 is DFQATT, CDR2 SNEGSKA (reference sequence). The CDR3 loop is CSARDHLTRPEQSFEQYF. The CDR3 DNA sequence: TGCAGTGCTAGAGATCATCTGACTAGGCCGGAACAAAGTTTCGAGCAGTACTTC.

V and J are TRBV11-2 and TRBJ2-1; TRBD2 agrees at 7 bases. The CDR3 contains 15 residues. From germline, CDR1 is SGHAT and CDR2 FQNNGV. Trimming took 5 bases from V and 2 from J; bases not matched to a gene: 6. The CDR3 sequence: CASSPAGRAYNEQFF. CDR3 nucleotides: TGTGCCAGCAGCCCCGCTGGGAGGGCCTACAATGAGCAGTTCTTC.

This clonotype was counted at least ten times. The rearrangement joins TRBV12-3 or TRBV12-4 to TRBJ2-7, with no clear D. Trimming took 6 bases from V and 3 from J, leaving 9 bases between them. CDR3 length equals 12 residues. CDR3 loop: CASSFAGYEQYV. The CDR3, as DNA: TGTGCCAGCAGCTTCGCCGGCTACGAGCAGTACGTC.